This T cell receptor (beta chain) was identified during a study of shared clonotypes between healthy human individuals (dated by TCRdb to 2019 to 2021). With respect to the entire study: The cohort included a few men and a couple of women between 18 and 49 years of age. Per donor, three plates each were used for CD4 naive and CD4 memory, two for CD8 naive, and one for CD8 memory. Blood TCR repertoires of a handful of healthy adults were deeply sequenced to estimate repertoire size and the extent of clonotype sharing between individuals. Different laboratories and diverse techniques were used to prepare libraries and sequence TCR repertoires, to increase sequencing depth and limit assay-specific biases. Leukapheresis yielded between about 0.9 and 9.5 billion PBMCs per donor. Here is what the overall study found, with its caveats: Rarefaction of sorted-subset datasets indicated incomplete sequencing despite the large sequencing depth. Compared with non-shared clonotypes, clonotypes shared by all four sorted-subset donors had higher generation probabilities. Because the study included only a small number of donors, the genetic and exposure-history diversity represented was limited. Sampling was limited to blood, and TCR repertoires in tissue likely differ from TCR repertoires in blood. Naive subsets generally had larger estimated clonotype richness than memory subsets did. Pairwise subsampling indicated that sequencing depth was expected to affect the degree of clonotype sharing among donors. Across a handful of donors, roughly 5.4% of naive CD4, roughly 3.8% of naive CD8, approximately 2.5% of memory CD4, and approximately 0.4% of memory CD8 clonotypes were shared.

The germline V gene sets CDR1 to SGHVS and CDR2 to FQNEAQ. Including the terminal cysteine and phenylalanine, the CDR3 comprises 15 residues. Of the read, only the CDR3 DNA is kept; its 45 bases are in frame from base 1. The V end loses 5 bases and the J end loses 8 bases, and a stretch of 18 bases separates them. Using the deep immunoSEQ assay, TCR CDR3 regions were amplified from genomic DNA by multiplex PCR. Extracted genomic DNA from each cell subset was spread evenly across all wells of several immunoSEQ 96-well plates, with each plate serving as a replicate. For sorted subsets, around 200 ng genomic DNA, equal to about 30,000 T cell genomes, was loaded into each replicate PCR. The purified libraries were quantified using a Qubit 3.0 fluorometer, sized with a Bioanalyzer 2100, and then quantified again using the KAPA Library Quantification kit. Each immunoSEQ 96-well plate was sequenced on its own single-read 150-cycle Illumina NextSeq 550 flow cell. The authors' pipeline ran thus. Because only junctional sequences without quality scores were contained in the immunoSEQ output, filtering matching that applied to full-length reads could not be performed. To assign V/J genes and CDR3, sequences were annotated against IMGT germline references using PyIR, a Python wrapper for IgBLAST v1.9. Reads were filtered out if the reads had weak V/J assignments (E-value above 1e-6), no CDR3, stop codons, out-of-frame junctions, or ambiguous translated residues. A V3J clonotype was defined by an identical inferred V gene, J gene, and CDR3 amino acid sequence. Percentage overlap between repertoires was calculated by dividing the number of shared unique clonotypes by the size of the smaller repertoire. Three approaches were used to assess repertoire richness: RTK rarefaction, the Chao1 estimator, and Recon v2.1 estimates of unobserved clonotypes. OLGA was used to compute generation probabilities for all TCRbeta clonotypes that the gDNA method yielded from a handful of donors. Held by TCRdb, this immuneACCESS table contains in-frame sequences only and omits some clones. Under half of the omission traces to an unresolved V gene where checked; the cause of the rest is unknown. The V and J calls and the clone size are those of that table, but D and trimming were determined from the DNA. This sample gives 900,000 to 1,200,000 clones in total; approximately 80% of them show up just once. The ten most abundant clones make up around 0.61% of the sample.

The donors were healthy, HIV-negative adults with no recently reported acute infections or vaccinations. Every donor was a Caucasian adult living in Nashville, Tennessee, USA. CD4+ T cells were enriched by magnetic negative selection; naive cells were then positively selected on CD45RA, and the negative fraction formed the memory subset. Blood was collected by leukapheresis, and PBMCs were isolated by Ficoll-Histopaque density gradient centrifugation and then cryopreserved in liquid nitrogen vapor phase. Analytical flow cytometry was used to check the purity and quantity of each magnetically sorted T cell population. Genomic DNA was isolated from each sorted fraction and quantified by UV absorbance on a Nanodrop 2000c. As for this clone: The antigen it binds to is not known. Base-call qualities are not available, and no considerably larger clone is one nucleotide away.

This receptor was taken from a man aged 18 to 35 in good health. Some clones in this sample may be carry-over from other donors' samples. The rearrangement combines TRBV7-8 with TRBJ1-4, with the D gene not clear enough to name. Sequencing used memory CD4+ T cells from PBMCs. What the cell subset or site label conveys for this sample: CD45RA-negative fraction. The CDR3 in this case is CASSRSYGMVEKLFF. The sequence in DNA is TGTGCCAGCAGCCGGAGCTACGGGATGGTCGAAAAACTGTTTTTT.